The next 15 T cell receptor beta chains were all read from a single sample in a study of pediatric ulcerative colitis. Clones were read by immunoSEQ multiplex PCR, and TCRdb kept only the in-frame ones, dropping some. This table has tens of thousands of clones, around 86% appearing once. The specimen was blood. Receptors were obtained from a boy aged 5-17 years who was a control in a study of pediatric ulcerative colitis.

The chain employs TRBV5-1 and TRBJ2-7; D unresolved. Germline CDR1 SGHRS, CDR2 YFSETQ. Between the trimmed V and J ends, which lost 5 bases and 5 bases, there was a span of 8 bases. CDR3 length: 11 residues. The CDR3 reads CASSIRNEQYF. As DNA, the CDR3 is TGCGCCAGCAGTATTCGTAACGAGCAGTACTTC.

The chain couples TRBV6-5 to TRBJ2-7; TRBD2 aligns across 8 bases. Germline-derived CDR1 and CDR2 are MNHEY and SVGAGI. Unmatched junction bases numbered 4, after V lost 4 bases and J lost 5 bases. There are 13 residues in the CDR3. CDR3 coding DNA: TGTGCCAGCAGTTGGACTAGCAGCGACGAGCAGTACTTC. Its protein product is CASSWTSSDEQYF.

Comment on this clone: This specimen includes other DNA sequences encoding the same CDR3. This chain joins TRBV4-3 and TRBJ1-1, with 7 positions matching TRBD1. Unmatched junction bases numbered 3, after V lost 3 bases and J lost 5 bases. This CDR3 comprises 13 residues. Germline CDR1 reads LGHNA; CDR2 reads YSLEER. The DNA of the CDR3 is TGCGCCAGCAGCCAGAGCAGGGGGACTGAAGCTTTCTTT. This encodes CASSQSRGTEAFF.

CDR3 in DNA: TGCGCCAGCAGTCAATCGAGGACAGGGCCTTCAACAGATACGCAGTATTTT. This translates into CASSQSRTGPSTDTQYF. The V call is TRBV23-1, the J call TRBJ2-3, with TRBD1 identical over 8 bases. TRBV23-1 has ORF status, its function being uncertain. CDR3 length: 17 amino acids. After removal of 0 bases from V and 3 bases from J, the junction contained 8 bases not matched to a gene.

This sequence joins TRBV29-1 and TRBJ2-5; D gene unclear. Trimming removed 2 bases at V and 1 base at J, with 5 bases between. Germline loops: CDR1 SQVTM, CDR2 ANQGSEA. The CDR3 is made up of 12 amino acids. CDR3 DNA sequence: TGCAGCGTTGAATTGCTCCAAGAGACCCAGTACTTC. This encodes CSVELLQETQYF.

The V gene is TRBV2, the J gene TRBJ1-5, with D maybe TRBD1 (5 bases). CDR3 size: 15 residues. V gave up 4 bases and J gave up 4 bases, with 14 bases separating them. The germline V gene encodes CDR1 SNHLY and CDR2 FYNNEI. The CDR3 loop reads CASSGLDSKNQPQHF. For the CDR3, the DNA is TGTGCCAGCAGTGGTTTAGACAGCAAAAATCAGCCCCAGCATTTT. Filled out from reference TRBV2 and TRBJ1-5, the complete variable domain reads EPEVTQTPSHQVTQMGQEVILRCVPISNHLYFYWYRQILGQKVEFLVSFYNNEISEKSEIFDDQFSVERPDGSNFTLKIRSTKLEDSAMYFCASSGLDSKNQPQHFGDGTRLSIL.

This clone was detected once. The CDR3 reads CASSLGASGLTDTQYF. The DNA of the CDR3 is TGCGCCAGCAGCTTGGGAGCTAGCGGACTCACAGATACGCAGTATTTT. This chain connects TRBV5-1 to TRBJ2-3, with TRBD2 matching over 7 bases. V gave up 0 bases and J gave up 2 bases; unmatched junction bases: 6. Germline V gives CDR1 SGHRS, CDR2 YFSETQ. The CDR3 consists of 16 residues.

CDR3 amino acids: CASGLVSTGSLAKNIQYF. In DNA, the CDR3 is TGTGCTAGTGGTTTGGTAAGCACAGGGTCCCTCGCCAAAAACATTCAGTACTTC. The V gene is TRBV12-5, the J gene TRBJ2-4; a weak D match, TRBD1 (6 bases). The V gene's germline CDR1 is LGHNT and CDR2 FRNRAP. Trimming removed 0 bases from V and 1 base from J, with 16 bases in between. This CDR3 has 18 amino acids.

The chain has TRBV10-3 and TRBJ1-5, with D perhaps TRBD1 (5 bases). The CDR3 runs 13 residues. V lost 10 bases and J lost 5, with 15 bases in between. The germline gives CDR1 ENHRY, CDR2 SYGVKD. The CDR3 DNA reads TGTGCCACCTCCGGGACCTATGATCAGCCCCAGCATTTT. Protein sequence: CATSGTYDQPQHF.

The CDR3, as DNA: TGTGCCAGTAGTCCCTTGCGGGAGACCAATGAGCAGTTCTTC. It is translated as CASSPLRETNEQFF. The V gene is TRBV19, the J gene TRBJ2-1; 7 positions agree with TRBD2. V gave up 5 bases and J gave up 6 bases; unmatched junction bases: 7. The CDR3 extends over 14 amino acids. The germline V gene encodes CDR1 LNHDA and CDR2 SQIVND (reference sequence).

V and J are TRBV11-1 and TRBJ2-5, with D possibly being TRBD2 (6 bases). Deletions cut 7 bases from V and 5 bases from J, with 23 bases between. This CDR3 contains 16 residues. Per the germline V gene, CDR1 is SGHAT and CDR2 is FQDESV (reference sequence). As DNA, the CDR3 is TGTGCCAGCATCCACTCCACGGGCGGGGAGACGGAGACCCAGTACTTC. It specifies CASIHSTGGETETQYF.

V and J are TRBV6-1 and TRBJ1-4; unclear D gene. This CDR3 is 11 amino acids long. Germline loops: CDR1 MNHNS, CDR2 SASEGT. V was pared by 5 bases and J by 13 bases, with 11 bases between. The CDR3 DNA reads TGTGCCAGCAGTTATGGAAGAAGACTGTTTTTT. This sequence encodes CASSYGRRLFF.

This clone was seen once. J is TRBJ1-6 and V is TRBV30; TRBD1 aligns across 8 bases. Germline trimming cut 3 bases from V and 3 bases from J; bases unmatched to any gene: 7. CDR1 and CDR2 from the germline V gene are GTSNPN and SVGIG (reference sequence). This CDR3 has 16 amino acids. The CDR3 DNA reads TGTGCCTGGAGCCGGGACAGGACCCTCTATAATTCACCCCTCCACTTT. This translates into CAWSRDRTLYNSPLHF.

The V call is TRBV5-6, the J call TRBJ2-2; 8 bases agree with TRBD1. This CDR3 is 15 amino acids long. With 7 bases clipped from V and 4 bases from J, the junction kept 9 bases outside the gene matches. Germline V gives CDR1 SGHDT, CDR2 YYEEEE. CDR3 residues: CASAGDRGGTGELFF. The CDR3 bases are TGTGCCAGCGCTGGAGACAGGGGAGGCACCGGGGAGCTGTTTTTT.

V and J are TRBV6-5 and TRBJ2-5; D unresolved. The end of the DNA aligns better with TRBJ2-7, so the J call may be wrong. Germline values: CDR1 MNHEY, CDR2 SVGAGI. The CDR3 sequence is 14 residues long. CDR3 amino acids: CASSYSGRPYEQYF. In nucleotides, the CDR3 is TGTGCCAGCAGTTACTCGGGCAGACCCTACGAGCAGTACTTC.